A single sample gave rise to the 11 T cell receptor beta chains below, sequenced in a study of blood T cell repertoires in COVID-19. Clones were sequenced by immunoSEQ multiplex PCR, and TCRdb holds only the in-frame ones, with some missing. The table has 150,000 to 200,000 clones, about 89% seen once; the top ten hold approximately 0.8%. Material: PBMCs or T cells enriched from blood (not recorded which). The receptors come from a young woman who had recovered from COVID-19.

The rearrangement joins TRBV28 to TRBJ1-2; D may be TRBD1 (6 bases). V was clipped by 1 base and J by 2 bases, with 8 bases between them. Germline V gives CDR1 MDHEN, CDR2 SYDVKM. The CDR3 covers 14 residues. CDR3 DNA sequence: TGTGCCAGCAGTTTATTCGGACAGAACTATGGCTACACCTTC. As protein: CASSLFGQNYGYTF.

The J gene is TRBJ2-3, the V gene TRBV27, with 8 bases lining up with TRBD2. The V gene's germline CDR1 is MNHEY and CDR2 SMNVEV (reference sequence). CDR3 size: 15 residues. V was pared by 5 bases and J by 1 base, with 5 bases of the junction left unmatched. CDR3 residues: CASSGGLAGTDTQYF. In DNA, the CDR3 is TGTGCCAGCAGTGGAGGACTAGCAGGCACAGATACGCAGTATTTT.

The chain links TRBV28 to TRBJ1-5; TRBD1 might be the D (5 bases). The germline V gene has CDR1 MDHEN and CDR2 SYDVKM. Trimming pared 5 bases from V and 6 bases from J, leaving 17 bases between. This CDR3 is built from 15 residues. The CDR3 protein is CASSEQAPGPQPQHF. The CDR3 DNA reads TGTGCCAGCAGTGAACAGGCCCCCGGCCCTCAGCCCCAGCATTTT.

The chain links TRBV7-2 to TRBJ1-1; D not resolved. The length of the CDR3 is 16 residues. The germline gives CDR1 SGHTA, CDR2 FQGNSA. V lost 11 bases to trimming and J lost 0 bases, with 22 bases between them. CDR3 coding DNA: TGTGCCGGCACCCCCGGAGGCAGCTCCATGAACACTGAAGCTTTCTTT. It encodes CAGTPGGSSMNTEAFF.

The rearrangement joins TRBV18 to TRBJ1-4, with 7 bases lining up with TRBD1. The germline V gene encodes CDR1 KGHSH and CDR2 LQKENI. J gave up 3 bases and V 6 bases, and 4 bases lay outside the gene matches. There are 14 residues in the CDR3. The CDR3 loop is CASSPGTANEKLFF. The DNA of the CDR3 is TGTGCCAGCTCCCCAGGGACAGCTAATGAAAAACTGTTTTTT.

This chain joins TRBV27 and TRBJ1-1; the D gene is possibly TRBD1 (5 bases). V lost 0 bases and J lost 0, with 8 bases in between. The CDR3 consists of 15 residues. Germline-derived CDR1 and CDR2 are MNHEY and SMNVEV (reference sequence). The CDR3 sequence is CASSLSPGLNTEAFF. The CDR3 nucleotides read TGTGCCAGCAGTTTATCCCCAGGGCTGAACACTGAAGCTTTCTTT.

The chain couples TRBV6-2 or TRBV6-3 to TRBJ1-2; D is possibly TRBD1 (6 bases). The CDR3 loop spans 15 amino acids. Trimming removed 5 bases at V and 4 bases at J, with 17 bases between. Germline CDR1 MNHEY, CDR2 SVGEGT. The CDR3 bases are TGTGCCAGCAGTAAAACCCACGACAGGCCCTATGGCTACACCTTC. Translated: CASSKTHDRPYGYTF.

V and J are TRBV19 and TRBJ2-5; possible D gene TRBD2, 7 bases. This CDR3 is 16 amino acids long. V lost 2 bases, J lost 2 bases, and 15 bases lay in between. CDR1 LNHDA and CDR2 SQIVND come from the germline V gene (reference sequence). The CDR3 nucleotides read TGTGCCAGTAGTATAAGACCCAGGGGAGGGCAAGAGACCCAGTACTTC. Protein: CASSIRPRGGQETQYF. Full variable domain (rest looked up from reference TRBV19 and TRBJ2-5): DGGITQSPKYLFRKEGQNVTLSCEQNLNHDAMYWYRQDPGQGLRLIYYSQIVNDFQKGDIAEGYSVSREKKESFPLTVTSAQKNPTAFYLCASSIRPRGGQETQYFGPGTRLLVL.

The chain employs TRBV30 and TRBJ1-2, with 8 nucleotides matching TRBD1. The CDR3 runs 15 residues. The ends lost 1 base at V and 2 bases at J; junction bases unmatched: 6. The germline V gene encodes CDR1 GTSNPN and CDR2 SVGIG (reference sequence). The CDR3 here is CAWSGGQAPNYGYTF. As DNA, the CDR3 is TGTGCCTGGAGTGGGGGACAGGCGCCCAACTATGGCTACACCTTC.

The V call is TRBV3-1 (or the pseudogene TRBV3-2), the J call TRBJ1-1, with a weak D call TRBD1 (5 bases). The CDR3 contains 14 residues. Trimming shortened V by 0 bases and J by 1 base, and 6 bases separated the two germline ends. The germline V gene has CDR1 LGHDT and CDR2 YNNKEL (reference sequence). The CDR3 nucleotides read TGTGCCAGCAGCCAAGAGGGGGGGAACACTGAAGCTTTCTTT. It yields the protein CASSQEGGNTEAFF.

This clone was picked up a small number of times. The J gene is TRBJ2-7, the V gene TRBV19; 7 bases are a match to TRBD2. Germline CDR1 reads LNHDA; CDR2 reads SQIVND (reference sequence). The CDR3 spans 16 residues. Losses at the gene ends were 3 bases for V and 1 base for J; bases not matched to a gene: 9. The CDR3 loop reads CASSMDGTTPSYEQYF. CDR3 coding DNA: TGTGCCAGTAGTATGGATGGGACTACCCCATCCTACGAGCAGTACTTC.